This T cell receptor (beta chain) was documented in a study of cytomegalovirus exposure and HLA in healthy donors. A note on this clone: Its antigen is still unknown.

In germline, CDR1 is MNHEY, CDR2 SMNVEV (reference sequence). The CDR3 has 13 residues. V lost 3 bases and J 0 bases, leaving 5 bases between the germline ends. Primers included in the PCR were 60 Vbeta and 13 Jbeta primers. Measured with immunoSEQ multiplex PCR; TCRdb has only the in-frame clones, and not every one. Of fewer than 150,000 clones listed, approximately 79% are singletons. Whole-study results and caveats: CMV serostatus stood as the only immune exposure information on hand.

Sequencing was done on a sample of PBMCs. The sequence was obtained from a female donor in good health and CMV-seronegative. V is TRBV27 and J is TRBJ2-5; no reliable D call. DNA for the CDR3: TGTGCCAGCAGTTTCGTCTACCAAGAGACCCAGTACTTC. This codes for CASSFVYQETQYF.